The source of this T cell receptor (beta chain) is a study of T cells in Graves' hyperthyroidism and ophthalmopathy. Regarding the study as a whole: In the analysis, a 13 V-J model separated ophthalmopathy from stable hyperthyroidism. Ophthalmopathy was model-predicted a median approximately six months pre-onset.

This clonotype was detected ten times or more. The antigen is not known. Germline-derived CDR1 and CDR2 are MNHNS and SASEGT. The CDR3 length is 13 residues. V was cut by 7 bases and J by 9 bases, with 16 bases left in between. From RNA transcripts, TCR beta CDR3 regions were amplified. Carried out on the TCR CDR3, a first-round RT-PCR used the HTBI primer set. TCRdb re-analysed the multiplex PCR reads in MiXCR, keeping a single row per CDR3 protein. Counted here are 640,000 or so distinct CDR3 sequences, approximately 15% occurring once; the ten biggest clones make up around 4%. The sequenced material came from blood. The V gene is TRBV6-1, the J gene TRBJ2-4, with D possibly TRBD2 on 7 matching bases. This receptor was identified in a woman in her 40s with Graves' ophthalmopathy. The CDR3 sequence is CASIPGRGSIQYF. In DNA form, the CDR3 reads TGTGCCAGCATCCCAGGGAGGGGGAGCATTCAGTACTTC.